The 18 T cell receptor beta chains listed next were all sequenced from one sample in a study of blood T cell repertoires in COVID-19. The repertoire was sequenced with immunoSEQ multiplex PCR; TCRdb's copy has only in-frame clones and lacks some. This table has almost 50,000 clones, roughly 70% appearing once. Material for sequencing was peripheral blood. These TCRs come from a woman between 65 and 79 years old with acute or convalescent COVID-19.

This rearrangement joins TRBV6-5 to TRBJ2-7, with a weak D call TRBD1 (6 bases). The CDR3 consists of 15 residues. Per germline, CDR1 MNHEY and CDR2 SVGAGI. Trimming removed 7 bases at V and 0 bases at J, with 16 bases between. The CDR3 protein is CASTPHQTGSYEQYF. CDR3 bases: TGTGCCAGCACCCCACATCAGACAGGCTCCTACGAGCAGTACTTC.

The genes are TRBV6-5 and TRBJ1-5; D possibly corresponds to TRBD1 (5 bases). The CDR3 runs to 13 residues. V lost 4 bases and J 4 bases, leaving 8 bases between the germline ends. From germline, CDR1 is MNHEY and CDR2 SVGAGI. Written as DNA, the CDR3 is TGTGCCAGCAGTTCAGGGATGAATCAGCCCCAGCATTTT. Translating it yields CASSSGMNQPQHF.

The chain is built from TRBV18 and TRBJ2-7, with a possible D match to TRBD1 (5 bases). The V and J ends lost 3 bases and 0 bases respectively, with 12 bases between them. Germline assignment: CDR1 KGHSH and CDR2 LQKENI. This CDR3 region has 15 residues. CDR3 sequence: CASSPSQGFSYEQYF. The DNA of the CDR3 is TGTGCCAGCTCACCCTCCCAGGGCTTCTCCTACGAGCAGTACTTC.

CDR3 nucleotides: TGTGCCAGCAGCGGGACAGGGGGGAACACTGAAGCTTTCTTT. Encoded protein: CASSGTGGNTEAFF. V and J are TRBV5-6 and TRBJ1-1; 11 nucleotides agree with TRBD1. Germline-derived CDR1 and CDR2 are SGHDT and YYEEEE. This CDR3 comprises 14 residues. Germline trimming cut 4 bases from V and 1 base from J; bases unmatched to any gene: 0. Full variable domain (rest looked up from reference TRBV5-6 and TRBJ1-1): DAGVTQSPTHLIKTRGQQVTLRCSPKSGHDTVSWYQQALGQGPQFIFQYYEEEERQRGNFPDRFSGHQFPNYSSELNVNALLLGDSALYLCASSGTGGNTEAFFGQGTRLTVV.

The chain employs TRBV2 and TRBJ2-7, with D perhaps matching TRBD2 (7 bases). The CDR3 covers 14 residues. Germline CDR1 is SNHLY and CDR2 is FYNNEI. Trimming took 5 bases from V and 2 from J, leaving 13 bases between them. CDR3 in amino acids: CASSPRGGAYEQYF. CDR3 in DNA: TGTGCCAGCAGTCCTAGGGGGGGGGCCTACGAGCAGTACTTC.

The CDR3 loop reads CASSTQSTGQETQYF. The DNA of the CDR3 is TGTGCCAGCAGTACGCAATCGACAGGGCAAGAGACCCAGTACTTC. J is TRBJ2-5 and V is TRBV6-5; 7 bases fit TRBD1. V lost 5 bases and J lost 2; bases outside the gene matches: 8. Germline lookup yields CDR1 MNHEY and CDR2 SVGAGI. The CDR3 is 15 amino acids.

The chain joins TRBV4-1 to TRBJ2-1, with 10 positions matching TRBD1. This CDR3 has 16 residues. CDR1 and CDR2 (germline): MGHRA, YSYEKL. V dropped 1 base and J dropped 6; count of bases not matched to a gene: 6. CDR3 DNA: TGCGCCAGCAGCCAAGGGGCGGGACAGGGGATCAATGAGCAGTTCTTC. Its protein product is CASSQGAGQGINEQFF.

This clone was seen a handful of times. The chain couples TRBV15 to TRBJ2-5; tentative D call: TRBD2 (5 bases). This CDR3 region has 17 residues. The V gene's germline CDR1 is LNHNV and CDR2 YYDKDF (reference sequence). With 0 bases removed from V and 0 bases from J, the gap between germline ends came to 14 bases. The CDR3 region has the DNA TGTGCCACCAGCAGAGAAGTGGGGAGATGGGACCAAGAGACCCAGTACTTC. Its protein product is CATSREVGRWDQETQYF.

The chain links TRBV28 to TRBJ1-1; D is perhaps TRBD1 (6 bases). Germline V gives CDR1 MDHEN, CDR2 SYDVKM. Trimming took off 4 bases at V and 6 bases at J, with 18 bases between the two ends. This CDR3 comprises 15 residues. The CDR3 here is CASSSSPGARAEAFF. The DNA of the CDR3 is TGTGCCAGCAGTTCATCCCCAGGGGCGAGGGCTGAAGCTTTCTTT.

J is TRBJ2-5 and V is TRBV5-1; possible D gene TRBD2, 6 bases. The V gene lost 4 bases and the J gene lost 3 bases, with 16 bases spanning the gap. The CDR3 is made up of 15 amino acids. CDR1 is SGHRS and CDR2 is YFSETQ in the germline V gene. CDR3 bases: TGCGCCAGCAGCCCCTACCCGGAGCGGGAAGAGACCCAGTACTTC. The encoded protein is CASSPYPEREETQYF.

The CDR3 sequence: CASSPQRGVQETQYF. In nucleotides, the CDR3 is TGTGCCAGCTCACCACAGAGAGGTGTCCAAGAGACCCAGTACTTC. The V and J genes are TRBV18 and TRBJ2-5; D not certain. The CDR3 extends over 15 amino acids. The V end was cut by 1 base, the J end by 1 base, with 10 bases between. CDR1 KGHSH and CDR2 LQKENI come from the germline V gene.

The V call is TRBV6-5, the J call TRBJ1-5; 8 bases map to TRBD1. Looked up from germline, CDR1 is MNHEY and CDR2 is SVGAGI. J lost 8 bases, V lost 5 bases, and 5 bases had no gene match. This CDR3 region has 13 residues. CDR3 in DNA: TGTGCCAGCAGTCCACAGGGGGGTGAGCCCCAGCATTTT. Its protein product is CASSPQGGEPQHF.

The chain links TRBV5-4 to TRBJ1-2, with TRBD1 identical over 9 bases. After removal of 4 bases from V and 7 bases from J, the junction contained 8 bases not matched to a gene. In germline, CDR1 is SGHNT, CDR2 YYREEE (reference sequence). This CDR3 contains 14 residues. Written as DNA, the CDR3 is TGTGCCAGCAGCCGCACAGGGGGCGTAGGTGGCTACACCTTC. This translates into CASSRTGGVGGYTF.

This clone was observed a single time. The J gene is TRBJ2-2, the V gene TRBV7-3; tentatively, D is TRBD1 (5 bases). The germline V gene has CDR1 SGHTA and CDR2 FQGTGA. The CDR3 is 15 residues long. The ends were cut back, 1 base at V and 8 bases at J, with 14 bases in the middle. CDR3 coding DNA: TGTGCCAGCAGCTTAAGGGGCCCCCTAGGGGGGGAGCTGTTTTTT. Encoded protein: CASSLRGPLGGELFF.

This clone was counted only a few times. V gene TRBV3-1 (or the pseudogene TRBV3-2) combines with J gene TRBJ2-3; D is unresolved. Germline loops: CDR1 LGHDT, CDR2 YNNKEL (reference sequence). This CDR3 comprises 14 residues. Trimming left V 4 bases short and J 1 base short, with 9 bases between. Here the CDR3 reads CASSRYPGTDTQYF. The CDR3 region has the DNA TGTGCCAGCAGCCGTTATCCGGGCACAGATACGCAGTATTTT.

The V call is TRBV7-9, the J call TRBJ2-1; TRBD1 agrees at 8 bases. Per the germline V gene, CDR1 is SEHNR and CDR2 is FQNEAQ (reference sequence). The V and J ends lost 4 bases and 0 bases, in that order; junction bases with no gene match: 2. This CDR3 has 15 amino acids. The CDR3 sequence is CASSSGTGSYNEQFF. The CDR3 DNA is TGTGCCAGCAGCTCGGGGACAGGCTCCTACAATGAGCAGTTCTTC.

Of note for this clone: The junction shows a germline mismatch at one end, possibly a read error. Other DNA sequences in the sample encode the same CDR3. The rearrangement uses TRBV20-1 and TRBJ2-5; D remains unclear. Germline loops: CDR1 DFQATT, CDR2 SNEGSKA (reference sequence). The CDR3 totals 11 residues. The CDR3: CSLSYQETQYF. The CDR3 DNA follows: TGTAGCTTATCCTACCAAGAGACCCAGTACTTC.

The chain carries TRBV2 and TRBJ2-3, with D possibly being TRBD1 (6 bases). Between the trimmed V and J ends, which lost 5 bases and 6 bases, there was a span of 12 bases. In germline, CDR1 is SNHLY, CDR2 FYNNEI. The CDR3 runs to 13 residues. CDR3 nucleotides: TGTGCCAGCAGTTCACAGGGATCGGATACGCAGTATTTT. Translation: CASSSQGSDTQYF.